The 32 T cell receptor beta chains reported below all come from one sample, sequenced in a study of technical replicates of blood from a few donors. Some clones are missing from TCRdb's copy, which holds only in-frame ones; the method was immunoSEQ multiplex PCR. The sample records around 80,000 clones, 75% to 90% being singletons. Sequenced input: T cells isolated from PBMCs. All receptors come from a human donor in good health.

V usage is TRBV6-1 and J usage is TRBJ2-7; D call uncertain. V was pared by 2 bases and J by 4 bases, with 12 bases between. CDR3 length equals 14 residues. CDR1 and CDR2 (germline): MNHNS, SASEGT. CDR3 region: CASSEMRPPYEQYF. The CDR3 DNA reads TGTGCCAGCAGTGAAATGCGGCCTCCTTACGAGCAGTACTTC.

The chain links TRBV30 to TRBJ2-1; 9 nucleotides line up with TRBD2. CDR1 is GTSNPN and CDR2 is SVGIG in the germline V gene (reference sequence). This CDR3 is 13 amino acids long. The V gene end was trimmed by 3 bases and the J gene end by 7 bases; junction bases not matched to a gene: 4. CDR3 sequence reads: CAWSRTSVNEQFF. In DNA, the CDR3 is TGTGCCTGGAGCCGGACTAGCGTTAATGAGCAGTTCTTC.

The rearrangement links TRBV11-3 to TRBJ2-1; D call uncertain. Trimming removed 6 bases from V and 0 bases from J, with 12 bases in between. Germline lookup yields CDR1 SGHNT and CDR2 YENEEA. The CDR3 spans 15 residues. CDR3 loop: CASSRYPSSYNEQFF. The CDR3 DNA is TGTGCCAGCAGTCGGTACCCGAGCTCCTACAATGAGCAGTTCTTC.

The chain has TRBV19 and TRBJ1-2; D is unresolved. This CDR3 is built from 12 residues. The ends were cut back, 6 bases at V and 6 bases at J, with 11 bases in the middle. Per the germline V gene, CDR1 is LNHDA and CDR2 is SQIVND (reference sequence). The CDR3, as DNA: TGTGCCAGTAGAAGCCTCGCCCATGGCTACACCTTC. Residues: CASRSLAHGYTF.

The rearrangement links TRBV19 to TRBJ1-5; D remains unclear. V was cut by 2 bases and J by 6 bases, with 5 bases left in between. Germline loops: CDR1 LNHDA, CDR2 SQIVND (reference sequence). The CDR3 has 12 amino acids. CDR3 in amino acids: CASSIPLQPQHF. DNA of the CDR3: TGTGCCAGTAGTATACCTCTTCAGCCCCAGCATTTT.

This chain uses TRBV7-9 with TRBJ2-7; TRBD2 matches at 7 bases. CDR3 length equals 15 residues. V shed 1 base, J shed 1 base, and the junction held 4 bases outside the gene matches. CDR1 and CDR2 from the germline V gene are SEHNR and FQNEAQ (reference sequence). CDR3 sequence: CASSLGTSASYEQYF. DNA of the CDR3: TGTGCCAGCAGCTTAGGTACTAGCGCATCCTACGAGCAGTACTTC. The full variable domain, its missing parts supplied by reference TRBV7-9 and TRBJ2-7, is DTGVSQNPRHKITKRGQNVTFRCDPISEHNRLYWYRQTLGQGPEFLTYFQNEAQLEKSRLLSDRFSAERPKGSFSTLEIQRTEQGDSAMYLCASSLGTSASYEQYFGPGTRLTVT.

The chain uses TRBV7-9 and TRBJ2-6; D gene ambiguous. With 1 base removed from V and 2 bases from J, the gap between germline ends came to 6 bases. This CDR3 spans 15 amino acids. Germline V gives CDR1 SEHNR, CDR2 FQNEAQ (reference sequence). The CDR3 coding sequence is TGTGCCAGCAGCTTAGTTTCGGCTGGGGCCAACGTCCTGACTTTC. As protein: CASSLVSAGANVLTF.

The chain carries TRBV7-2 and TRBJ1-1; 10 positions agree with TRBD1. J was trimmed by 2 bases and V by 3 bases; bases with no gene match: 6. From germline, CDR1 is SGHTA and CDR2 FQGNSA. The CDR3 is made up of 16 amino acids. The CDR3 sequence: CASSFNGQGGNTEAFF. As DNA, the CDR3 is TGTGCCAGCAGCTTTAACGGACAGGGGGGAAACACTGAAGCTTTCTTT. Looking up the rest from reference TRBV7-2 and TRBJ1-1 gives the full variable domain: GAGVSQSPSNKVTEKGKDVELRCDPISGHTALYWYRQSLGQGLEFLIYFQGNSAPDKSGLPSDRFSAERTGGSVSTLTIQRTQQEDSAVYLCASSFNGQGGNTEAFFGQGTRLTVV.

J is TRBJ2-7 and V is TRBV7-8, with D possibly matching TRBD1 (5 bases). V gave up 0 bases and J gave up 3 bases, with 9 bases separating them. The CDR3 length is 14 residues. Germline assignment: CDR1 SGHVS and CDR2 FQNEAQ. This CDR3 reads CASSLARVDYEQYF. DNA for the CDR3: TGTGCCAGCAGCTTAGCCAGGGTAGACTACGAGCAGTACTTC. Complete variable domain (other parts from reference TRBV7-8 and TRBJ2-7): GAGVSQSPRYKVAKRGQDVALRCDPISGHVSLFWYQQALGQGPEFLTYFQNEAQLDKSGLPSDRFFAERPEGSVSTLKIQRTQQEDSAVYLCASSLARVDYEQYFGPGTRLTVT.

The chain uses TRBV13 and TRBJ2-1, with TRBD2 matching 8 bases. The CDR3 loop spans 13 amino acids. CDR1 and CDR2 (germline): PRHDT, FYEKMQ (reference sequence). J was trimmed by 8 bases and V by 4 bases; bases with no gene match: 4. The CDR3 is CASSSLAAHEQFF. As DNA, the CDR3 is TGTGCCAGCAGCTCACTAGCGGCGCATGAGCAGTTCTTC.

CDR3 nucleotides: TGCGCCAGCAGCTTCCAACAGGGCGCGCACGGGGAGCTGTTTTTT. Amino acids: CASSFQQGAHGELFF. The V call is TRBV5-1, the J call TRBJ2-2, with D possibly TRBD1 on 6 matching bases. Germline-derived CDR1 and CDR2 are SGHRS and YFSETQ. There are 15 residues in the CDR3. V was pared by 2 bases and J by 7 bases, with 15 bases between.

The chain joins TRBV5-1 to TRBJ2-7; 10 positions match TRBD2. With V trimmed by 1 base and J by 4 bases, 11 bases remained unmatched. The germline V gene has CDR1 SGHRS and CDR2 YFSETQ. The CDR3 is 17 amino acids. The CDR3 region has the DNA TGCGCCAGCAGCTTGTCTTGGACTAGCGGATACTCATACGAGCAGTACTTC. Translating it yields CASSLSWTSGYSYEQYF. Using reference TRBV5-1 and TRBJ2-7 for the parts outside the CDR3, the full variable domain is KAGVTQTPRYLIKTRGQQVTLSCSPISGHRSVSWYQQTPGQGLQFLFEYFSETQRNKGNFPGRFSGRQFSNSRSEMNVSTLELGDSALYLCASSLSWTSGYSYEQYFGPGTRLTVT.

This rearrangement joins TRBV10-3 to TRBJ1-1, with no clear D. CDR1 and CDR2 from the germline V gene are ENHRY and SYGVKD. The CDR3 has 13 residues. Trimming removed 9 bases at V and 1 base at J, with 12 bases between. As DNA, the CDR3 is TGTGCCATAATGACATCACCGAACACTGAAGCTTTCTTT. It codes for CAIMTSPNTEAFF.

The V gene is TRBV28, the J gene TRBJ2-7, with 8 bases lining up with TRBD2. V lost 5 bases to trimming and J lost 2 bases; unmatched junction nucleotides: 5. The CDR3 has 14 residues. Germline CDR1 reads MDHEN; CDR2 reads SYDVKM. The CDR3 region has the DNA TGTGCCAGCAGTCTGAGCGGGAGACCCTACGAGCAGTACTTC. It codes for CASSLSGRPYEQYF.

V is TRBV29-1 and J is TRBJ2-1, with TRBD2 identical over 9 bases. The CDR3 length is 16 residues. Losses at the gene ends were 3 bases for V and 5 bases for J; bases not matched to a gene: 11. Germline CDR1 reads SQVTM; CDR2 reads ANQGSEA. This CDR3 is CSVEASGKGWDNEQFF. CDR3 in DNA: TGCAGCGTTGAGGCTAGCGGGAAAGGATGGGACAATGAGCAGTTCTTC.

The CDR3 DNA sequence: TGTGCCAGCAGGGCCGGGACAAGCTATGGCTACACCTTC. Its protein product is CASRAGTSYGYTF. This chain uses TRBV2 with TRBJ1-2, with a possible D match to TRBD1 (6 bases). V was pared by 6 bases and J by 4 bases, with 12 bases between. CDR3 length: 13 residues. Germline V gives CDR1 SNHLY, CDR2 FYNNEI.

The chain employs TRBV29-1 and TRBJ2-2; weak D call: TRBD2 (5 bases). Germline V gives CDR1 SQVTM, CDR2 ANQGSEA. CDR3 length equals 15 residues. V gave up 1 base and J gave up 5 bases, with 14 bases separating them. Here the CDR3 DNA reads TGCAGCGTTGAAGGAGGTGAGGGCCGAACCGGGGAGCTGTTTTTT. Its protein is CSVEGGEGRTGELFF.

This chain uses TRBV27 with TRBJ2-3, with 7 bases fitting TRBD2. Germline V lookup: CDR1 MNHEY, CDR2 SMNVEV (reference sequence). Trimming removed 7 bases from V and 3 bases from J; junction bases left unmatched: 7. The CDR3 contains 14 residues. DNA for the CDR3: TGTGCCAGCACCACGGGGGGTAATACAGATACGCAGTATTTT. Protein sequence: CASTTGGNTDTQYF.

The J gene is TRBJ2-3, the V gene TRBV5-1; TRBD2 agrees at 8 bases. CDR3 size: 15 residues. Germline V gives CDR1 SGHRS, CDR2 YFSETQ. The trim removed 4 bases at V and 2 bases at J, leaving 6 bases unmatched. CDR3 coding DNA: TGCGCCAGCAGCCCCAGCGGGAGCATCACAGATACGCAGTATTTT. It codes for CASSPSGSITDTQYF.

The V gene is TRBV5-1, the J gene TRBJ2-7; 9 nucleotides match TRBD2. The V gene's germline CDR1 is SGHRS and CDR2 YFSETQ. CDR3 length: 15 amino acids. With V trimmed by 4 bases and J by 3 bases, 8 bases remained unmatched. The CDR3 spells CASSTAGTSLYEQYF. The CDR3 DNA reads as TGCGCCAGCAGCACCGCCGGGACTAGCCTCTACGAGCAGTACTTC.

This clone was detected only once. The CDR3 bases are TGTGCCAGCAGCTTGGGGCTAGTTGAGACCCAGTACTTC. Its translation: CASSLGLVETQYF. The chain joins TRBV7-2 to TRBJ2-5; D possibly corresponds to TRBD1 (5 bases). The CDR3 covers 13 residues. V lost 3 bases and J 5 bases, leaving 10 bases between the germline ends. Germline assignment: CDR1 SGHTA and CDR2 FQGNSA.

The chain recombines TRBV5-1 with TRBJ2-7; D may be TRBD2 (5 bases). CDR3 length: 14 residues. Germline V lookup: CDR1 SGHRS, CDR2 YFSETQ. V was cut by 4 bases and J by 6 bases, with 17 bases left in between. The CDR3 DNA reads TGCGCCAGCAGCGTCTCAGTGGGAGTTTTCGAGCAGTACTTC. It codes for CASSVSVGVFEQYF.

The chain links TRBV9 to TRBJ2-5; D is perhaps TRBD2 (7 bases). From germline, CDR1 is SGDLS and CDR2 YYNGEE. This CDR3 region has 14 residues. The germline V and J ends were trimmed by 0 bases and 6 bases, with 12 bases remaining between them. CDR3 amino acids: CASSVVGGAQTQYF. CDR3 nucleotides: TGTGCCAGCAGCGTAGTAGGGGGGGCGCAGACCCAGTACTTC. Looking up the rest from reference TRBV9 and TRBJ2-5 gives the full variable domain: DSGVTQTPKHLITATGQRVTLRCSPRSGDLSVYWYQQSLDQGLQFLIQYYNGEERAKGNILERFSAQQFPDLHSELNLSSLELGDSALYFCASSVVGGAQTQYFGPGTRLLVL.

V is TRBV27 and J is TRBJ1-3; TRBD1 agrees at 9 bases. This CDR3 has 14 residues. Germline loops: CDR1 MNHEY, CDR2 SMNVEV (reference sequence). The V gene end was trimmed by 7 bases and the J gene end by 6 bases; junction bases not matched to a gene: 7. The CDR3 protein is CASNRDRELNTIYF. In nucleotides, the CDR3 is TGTGCCAGCAATCGGGACAGGGAGTTAAACACCATATATTTT.

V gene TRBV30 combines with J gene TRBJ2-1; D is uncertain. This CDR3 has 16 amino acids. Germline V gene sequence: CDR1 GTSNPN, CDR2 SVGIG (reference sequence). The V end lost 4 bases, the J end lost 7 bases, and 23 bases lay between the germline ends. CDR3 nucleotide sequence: TGTGCCTGGAACTATCTCCGTTTAGCTGTAAAAAATGAGCAGTTCTTC. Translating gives CAWNYLRLAVKNEQFF.

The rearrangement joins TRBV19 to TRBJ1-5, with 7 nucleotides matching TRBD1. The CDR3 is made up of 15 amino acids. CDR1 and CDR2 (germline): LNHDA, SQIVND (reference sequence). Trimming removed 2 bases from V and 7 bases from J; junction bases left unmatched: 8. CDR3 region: CASSIWDSSRQPQHF. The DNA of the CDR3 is TGTGCCAGTAGTATATGGGACAGTTCTCGGCAGCCCCAGCATTTT.

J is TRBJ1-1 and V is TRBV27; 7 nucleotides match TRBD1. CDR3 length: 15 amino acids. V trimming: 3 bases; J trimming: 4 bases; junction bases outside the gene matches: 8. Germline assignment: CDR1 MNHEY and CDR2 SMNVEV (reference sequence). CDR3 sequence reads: CASSFSGGATTEAFF. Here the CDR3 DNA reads TGTGCCAGCAGTTTTTCAGGGGGTGCAACCACTGAAGCTTTCTTT.

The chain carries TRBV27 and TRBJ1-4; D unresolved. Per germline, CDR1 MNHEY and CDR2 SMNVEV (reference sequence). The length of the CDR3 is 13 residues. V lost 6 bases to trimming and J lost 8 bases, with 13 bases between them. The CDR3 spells CASRRREWEKLFF. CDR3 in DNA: TGTGCCAGCAGGCGGAGGGAATGGGAAAAACTGTTTTTT.

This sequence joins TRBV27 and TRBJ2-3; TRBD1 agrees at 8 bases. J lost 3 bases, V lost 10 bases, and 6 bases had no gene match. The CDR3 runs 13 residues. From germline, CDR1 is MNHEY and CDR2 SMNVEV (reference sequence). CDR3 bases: TGTGCCACCCTAGGGACAGGTACAGATACGCAGTATTTT. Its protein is CATLGTGTDTQYF.

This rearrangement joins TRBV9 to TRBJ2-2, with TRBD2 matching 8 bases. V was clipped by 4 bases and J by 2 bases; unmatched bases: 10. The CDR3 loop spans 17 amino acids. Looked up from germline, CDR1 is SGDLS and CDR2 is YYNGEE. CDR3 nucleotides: TGTGCCAGCAGCTTTTCTACCGGGACTAGTAACACCGGGGAGCTGTTTTTT. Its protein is CASSFSTGTSNTGELFF.

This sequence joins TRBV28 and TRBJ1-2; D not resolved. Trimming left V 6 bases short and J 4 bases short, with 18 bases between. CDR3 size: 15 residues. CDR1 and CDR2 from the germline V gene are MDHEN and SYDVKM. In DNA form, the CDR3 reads TGTGCCAGCAGGCCCCCGGAGGGCATTACCTATGGCTACACCTTC. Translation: CASRPPEGITYGYTF.

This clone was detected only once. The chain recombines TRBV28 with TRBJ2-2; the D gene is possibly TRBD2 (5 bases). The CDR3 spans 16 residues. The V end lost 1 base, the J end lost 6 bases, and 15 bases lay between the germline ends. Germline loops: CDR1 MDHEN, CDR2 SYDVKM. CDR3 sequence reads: CASSLYGSQVAGELFF. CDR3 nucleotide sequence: TGTGCCAGCAGTTTATATGGGAGCCAAGTAGCCGGGGAGCTGTTTTTT.